The present T cell receptor (beta chain) was sequenced within a study of T cell changes during pregnancy in multiple sclerosis. Clones were sequenced by immunoSEQ multiplex PCR, and TCRdb holds only the in-frame ones, with some missing. Among under 20,000 clones listed, 84% were seen once. The CDR3 is 12 residues long. Trimming cost V 7 bases and J 5 bases, with 11 bases left between them. CDR1 is SEHNR, CDR2 FQNEAQ, per germline (reference sequence). The sample was CD8+ T cells from peripheral blood mononuclear cells, taken in the second trimester of pregnancy. This TCR came from a female donor in good health, enrolled as a control in a pregnancy study. V usage is TRBV7-9 and J usage is TRBJ1-1, with D perhaps matching TRBD1 (6 bases). The CDR3 loop is CASTGGWTEAFF. For the CDR3, the DNA is TGTGCCAGCACTGGGGGCTGGACTGAAGCTTTCTTT.